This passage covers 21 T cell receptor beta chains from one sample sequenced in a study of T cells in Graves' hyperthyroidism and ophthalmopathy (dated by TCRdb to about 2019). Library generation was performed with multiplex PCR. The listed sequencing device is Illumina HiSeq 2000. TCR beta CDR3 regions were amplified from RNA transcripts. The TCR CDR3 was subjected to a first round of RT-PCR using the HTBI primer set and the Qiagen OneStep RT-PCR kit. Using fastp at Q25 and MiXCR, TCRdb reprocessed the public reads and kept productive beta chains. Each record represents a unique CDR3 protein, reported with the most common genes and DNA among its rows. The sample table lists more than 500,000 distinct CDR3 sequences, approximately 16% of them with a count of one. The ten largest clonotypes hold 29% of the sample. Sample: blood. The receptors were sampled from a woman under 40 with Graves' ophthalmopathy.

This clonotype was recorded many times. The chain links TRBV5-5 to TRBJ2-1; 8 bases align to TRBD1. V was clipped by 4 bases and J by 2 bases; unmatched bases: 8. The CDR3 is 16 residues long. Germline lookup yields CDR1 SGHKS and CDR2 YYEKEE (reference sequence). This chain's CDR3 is CASSSLPGQAYNEQFF. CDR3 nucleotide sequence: TGTGCCAGCAGCAGTCTACCGGGACAGGCCTACAATGAGCAGTTCTTC.

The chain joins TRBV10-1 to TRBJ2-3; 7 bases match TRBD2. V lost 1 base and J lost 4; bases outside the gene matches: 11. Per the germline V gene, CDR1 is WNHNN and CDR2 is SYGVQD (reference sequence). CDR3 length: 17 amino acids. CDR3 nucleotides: TGCGCCAGCAGTGAGTGGAGCGGGATGGGTTTGGCAGATACGCAGTATTTT. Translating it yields CASSEWSGMGLADTQYF.

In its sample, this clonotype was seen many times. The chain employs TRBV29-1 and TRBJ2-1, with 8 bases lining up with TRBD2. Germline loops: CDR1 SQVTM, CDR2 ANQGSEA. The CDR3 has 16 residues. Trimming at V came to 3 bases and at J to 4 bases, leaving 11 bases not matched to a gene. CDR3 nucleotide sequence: TGCAGCGTTGATCTCTTGGGACTAGGGTTGTACAATGAGCAGTTCTTC. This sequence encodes CSVDLLGLGLYNEQFF.

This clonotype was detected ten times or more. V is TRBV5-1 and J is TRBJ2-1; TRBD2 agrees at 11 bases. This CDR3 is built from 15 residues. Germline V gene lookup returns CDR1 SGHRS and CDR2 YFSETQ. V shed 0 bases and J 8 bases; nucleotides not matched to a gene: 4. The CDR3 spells CASSLEVAGGDEQFF. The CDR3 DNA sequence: TGCGCCAGCAGCTTGGAAGTAGCGGGAGGGGATGAGCAGTTCTTC. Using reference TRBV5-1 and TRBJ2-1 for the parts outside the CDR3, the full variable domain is KAGVTQTPRYLIKTRGQQVTLSCSPISGHRSVSWYQQTPGQGLQFLFEYFSETQRNKGNFPGRFSGRQFSNSRSEMNVSTLELGDSALYLCASSLEVAGGDEQFFGPGTRLTVL.

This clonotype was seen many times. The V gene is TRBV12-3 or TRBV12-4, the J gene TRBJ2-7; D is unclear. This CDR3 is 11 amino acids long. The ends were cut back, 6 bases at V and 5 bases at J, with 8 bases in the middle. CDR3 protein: CASSKVHEQYF. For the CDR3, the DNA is TGTGCCAGCAGCAAAGTCCACGAGCAGTACTTC.

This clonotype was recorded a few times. CDR3 residues: CSASDPGQGFATNEKLFF. Here the CDR3 DNA reads TGCAGTGCTAGTGACCCGGGACAGGGTTTTGCGACTAATGAAAAACTGTTTTTT. This chain links TRBV20-1 with TRBJ1-4; 9 nucleotides align to TRBD1. Trimming took 3 bases from V and 2 from J; bases not matched to a gene: 13. Germline V CDR1 and CDR2: DFQATT, SNEGSKA (reference sequence). There are 18 residues in the CDR3.

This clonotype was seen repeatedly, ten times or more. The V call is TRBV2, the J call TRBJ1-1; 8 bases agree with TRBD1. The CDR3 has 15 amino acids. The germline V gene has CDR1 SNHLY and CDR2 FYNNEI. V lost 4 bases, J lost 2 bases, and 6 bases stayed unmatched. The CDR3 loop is CASSGTGHFNTEAFF. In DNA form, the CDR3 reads TGTGCCAGCAGTGGGACAGGGCATTTCAACACTGAAGCTTTCTTT.

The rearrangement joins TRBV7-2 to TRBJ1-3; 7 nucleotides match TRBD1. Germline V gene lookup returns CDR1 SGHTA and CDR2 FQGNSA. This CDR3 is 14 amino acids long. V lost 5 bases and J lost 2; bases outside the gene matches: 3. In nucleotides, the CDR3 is TGTGCCAGCAGCCGGGACAGTACTGGAAACACCATATATTTT. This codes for CASSRDSTGNTIYF. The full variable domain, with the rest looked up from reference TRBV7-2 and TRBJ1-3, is GAGVSQSPSNKVTEKGKDVELRCDPISGHTALYWYRQSLGQGLEFLIYFQGNSAPDKSGLPSDRFSAERTGGSVSTLTIQRTQQEDSAVYLCASSRDSTGNTIYFGEGSWLTVV.

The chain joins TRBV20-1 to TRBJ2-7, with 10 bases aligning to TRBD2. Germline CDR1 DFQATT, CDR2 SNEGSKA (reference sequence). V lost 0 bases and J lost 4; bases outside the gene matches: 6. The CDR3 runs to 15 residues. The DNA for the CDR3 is TGCAGTGCTAGAGATCAGCGGGAGGGTTTTTACGAGCAGTACTTC. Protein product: CSARDQREGFYEQYF.

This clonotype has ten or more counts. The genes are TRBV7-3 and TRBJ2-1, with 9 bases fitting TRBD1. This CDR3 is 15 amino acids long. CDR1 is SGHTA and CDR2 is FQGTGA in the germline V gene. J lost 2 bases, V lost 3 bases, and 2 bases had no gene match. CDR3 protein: CASSFYRGPYNEQFF. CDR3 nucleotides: TGTGCCAGCAGCTTTTACAGGGGGCCCTACAATGAGCAGTTCTTC.

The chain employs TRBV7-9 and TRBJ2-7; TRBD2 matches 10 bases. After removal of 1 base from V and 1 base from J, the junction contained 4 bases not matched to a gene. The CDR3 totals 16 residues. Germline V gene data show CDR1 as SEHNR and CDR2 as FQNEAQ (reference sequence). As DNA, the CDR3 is TGTGCCAGCAGCTTAGTTGGACTAGCGGAATCCTACGAGCAGTACTTC. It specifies CASSLVGLAESYEQYF.

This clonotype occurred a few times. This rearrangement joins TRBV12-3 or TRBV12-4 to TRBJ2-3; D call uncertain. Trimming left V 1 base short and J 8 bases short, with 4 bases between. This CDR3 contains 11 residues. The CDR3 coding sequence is TGTGCCAGCAGTTTAGGGACTACGCAGTATTTT. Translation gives CASSLGTTQYF.

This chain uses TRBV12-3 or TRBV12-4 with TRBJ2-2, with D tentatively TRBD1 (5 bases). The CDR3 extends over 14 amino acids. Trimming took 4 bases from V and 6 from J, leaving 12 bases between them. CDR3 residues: CASSSPGFAGELFF. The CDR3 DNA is TGTGCCAGCAGTTCCCCAGGGTTCGCCGGGGAGCTGTTTTTT.

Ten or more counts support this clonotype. CDR3 coding DNA: TGTGCCAGCAGCTTTCGGGCCTTGCAAGAGACCCAGTACTTC. Translated, it gives CASSFRALQETQYF. The rearrangement links TRBV7-2 to TRBJ2-5; D remains ambiguous. This CDR3 spans 14 amino acids. The germline gives CDR1 SGHTA, CDR2 FQGNSA. V was trimmed by 3 bases and J by 2 bases, leaving 10 bases between them.

This chain's CDR3 is CASSLTGELPPDTQYF. CDR3 nucleotides: TGTGCCAGCAGTTTAACCGGGGAACTTCCTCCAGATACGCAGTATTTT. The rearrangement joins TRBV27 to TRBJ2-3, with D perhaps TRBD2 (5 bases). V dropped 2 bases and J dropped 4 bases, with 16 bases sitting between them. The CDR3 length is 16 residues. Germline lookup yields CDR1 MNHEY and CDR2 SMNVEV (reference sequence).

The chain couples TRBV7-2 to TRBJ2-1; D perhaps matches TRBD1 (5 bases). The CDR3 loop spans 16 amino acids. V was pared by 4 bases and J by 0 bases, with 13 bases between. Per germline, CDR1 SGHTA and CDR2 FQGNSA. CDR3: CASSSQGRSSYNEQFF. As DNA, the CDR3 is TGTGCCAGCAGCTCTCAGGGCAGGAGCTCCTACAATGAGCAGTTCTTC.

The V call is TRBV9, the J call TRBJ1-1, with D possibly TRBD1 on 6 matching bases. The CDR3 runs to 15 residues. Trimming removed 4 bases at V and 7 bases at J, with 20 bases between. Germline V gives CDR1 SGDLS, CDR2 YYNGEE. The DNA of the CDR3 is TGTGCCAGCAGCACAGTGCAGGGGAAGTGGGGTGAAGCTTTCTTT. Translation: CASSTVQGKWGEAFF.

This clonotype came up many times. The chain's CDR3 is CASSLRAGARAEQFF. CDR3 DNA sequence: TGTGCCAGCAGCTTAAGGGCCGGGGCGCGGGCTGAGCAGTTCTTC. The chain has TRBV11-3 and TRBJ2-1; possibly TRBD1 or TRBD2 for D (5 bases each). Per the germline V gene, CDR1 is SGHNT and CDR2 is YENEEA. Trimming cost V 2 bases and J 9 bases, with 17 bases left between them. The CDR3 runs to 15 residues.

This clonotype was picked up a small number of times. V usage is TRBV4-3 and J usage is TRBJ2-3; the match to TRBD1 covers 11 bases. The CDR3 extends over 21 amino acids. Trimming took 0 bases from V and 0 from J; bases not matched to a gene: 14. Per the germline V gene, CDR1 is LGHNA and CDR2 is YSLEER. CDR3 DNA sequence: TGCGCCAGCAGCCAAGATCTGGACAGGGGGCCCGAACATATTAGCACAGATACGCAGTATTTT. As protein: CASSQDLDRGPEHISTDTQYF.

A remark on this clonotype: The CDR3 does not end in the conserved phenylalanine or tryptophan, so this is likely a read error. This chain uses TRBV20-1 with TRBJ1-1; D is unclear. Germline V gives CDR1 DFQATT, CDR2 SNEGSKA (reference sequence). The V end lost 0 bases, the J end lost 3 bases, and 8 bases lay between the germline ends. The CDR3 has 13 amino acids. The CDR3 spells CSARDMADTEAFY. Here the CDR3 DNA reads TGCAGTGCTAGAGATATGGCGGACACTGAAGCTTTCTAT.

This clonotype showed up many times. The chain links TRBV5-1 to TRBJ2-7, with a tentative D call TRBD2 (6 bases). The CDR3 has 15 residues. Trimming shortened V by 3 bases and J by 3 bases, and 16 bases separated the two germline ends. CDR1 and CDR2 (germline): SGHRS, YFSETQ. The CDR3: CASSSVVDSGYEQYF. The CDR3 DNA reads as TGCGCCAGCAGCTCCGTCGTTGATAGCGGCTACGAGCAGTACTTC. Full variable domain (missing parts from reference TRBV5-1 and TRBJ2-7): KAGVTQTPRYLIKTRGQQVTLSCSPISGHRSVSWYQQTPGQGLQFLFEYFSETQRNKGNFPGRFSGRQFSNSRSEMNVSTLELGDSALYLCASSSVVDSGYEQYFGPGTRLTVT.